This paragraph reports one T cell receptor beta chain. The record originates from a study of blood T cell repertoires in COVID-19. Produced via immunoSEQ multiplex PCR; TCRdb's table is partial and in-frame only. Seen here are about 440,000 clones, 88% observed once, and the top ten hold around 13%. Germline CDR1 and CDR2: SGDLS and YYNGEE. Trimming cost V 4 bases and J 0 bases; bases outside gene matches: 6. The CDR3 contains 15 residues. The sequence was obtained from a woman between 45 and 65 years old with COVID-19, enrolled during active disease. Sequencing was carried out using peripheral blood. The rearrangement joins TRBV9 to TRBJ2-5, with TRBD2 matching over 7 bases. CDR3 DNA sequence: TGTGCCAGCAGCCCCTCGGGGGGAGACCAAGAGACCCAGTACTTC. Protein product: CASSPSGGDQETQYF.